These 7 T cell receptor beta chains were all obtained from the same sample, sequenced in a study of CD8 T cells in Susac syndrome (dated by TCRdb to between 2018 and 2021). Preparation of the library involved the immunoSEQ multiplex PCR assay. RNA was extracted with the RNeasy kit and about 0.5 to 1 ug was reverse transcribed using random hexamers. In-frame beta chains were kept once TCRdb had trimmed the public reads at Q25 with fastp and called clones with MiXCR. Rows are combined by CDR3 protein, so each entry shows the most common genes and DNA. The sample records under 200,000 distinct CDR3 sequences, 95% of which are singletons. The ten top clones hold about 0.17% of the sample. The sequenced sample was CD8+ T cells from PBMCs. Receptor source: a human donor with Susac syndrome.

The J gene is TRBJ2-6, the V gene TRBV14; D not resolved. The CDR3 runs to 13 residues. Germline assignment: CDR1 SGHDN and CDR2 FVKESK. Trimming cost V 3 bases and J 1 base, with 1 base left between them. Here the CDR3 DNA reads TGTGCCAGCAGCCAGTCTGGGGCCAACGTCCTGACTTTC. This codes for CASSQSGANVLTF. Looking up the rest from reference TRBV14 and TRBJ2-6 gives the full variable domain: EAGVTQFPSHSVIEKGQTVTLRCDPISGHDNLYWYRRVMGKEIKFLLHFVKESKQDESGMPNNRFLAERTGGTYSTLKVQPAELEDSGVYFCASSQSGANVLTFGAGSRLTVL.

This rearrangement joins TRBV20-1 to TRBJ2-1, with TRBD2 identical over 8 bases. The CDR3 loop spans 17 amino acids. V lost 0 bases to trimming and J lost 0 bases; unmatched junction nucleotides: 7. CDR1 DFQATT and CDR2 SNEGSKA come from the germline V gene (reference sequence). The CDR3 here is CSARDGIAGSSYNEQFF. The CDR3 DNA sequence: TGCAGTGCTAGAGATGGGATAGCGGGGAGCTCCTACAATGAGCAGTTCTTC.

V is TRBV9 and J is TRBJ2-1, with 11 bases aligning to TRBD2. V lost 4 bases, J lost 0 bases, and 15 bases stayed unmatched. The CDR3 is made up of 20 amino acids. Germline V gene lookup returns CDR1 SGDLS and CDR2 YYNGEE. CDR3 sequence reads: CASSSREGLAELSSYNEQFF. CDR3 DNA sequence: TGTGCCAGCAGCTCCCGGGAGGGACTAGCGGAGCTGAGCTCCTACAATGAGCAGTTCTTC.

The CDR3 DNA reads as TGTGCCAGCAGTTCCGTAGCGGGGGGTTACCAAGAGACCCAGTACTTC. Translated: CASSSVAGGYQETQYF. V and J are TRBV27 and TRBJ2-5, with 10 bases lining up with TRBD2. The CDR3 length is 16 residues. V shed 4 bases and J 0 bases; nucleotides not matched to a gene: 5. CDR1 is MNHEY, CDR2 SMNVEV, per germline (reference sequence).

This chain joins TRBV5-6 and TRBJ1-3; no reliable D call. Deletions cut 0 bases from V and 2 bases from J, with 6 bases between. This CDR3 spans 14 amino acids. Germline V gene lookup returns CDR1 SGHDT and CDR2 YYEEEE. The CDR3 spells CASSLGSPGNTIYF. As DNA, the CDR3 is TGTGCCAGCAGCTTGGGTTCTCCTGGAAACACCATATATTTT.

The CDR3 loop reads CASAGTSGVNEQFF. The DNA of the CDR3 is TGTGCCAGCGCCGGGACTAGCGGAGTCAATGAGCAGTTCTTC. This sequence joins TRBV9 and TRBJ2-1; 11 positions match TRBD2. CDR3 size: 14 residues. Unmatched junction bases numbered 6, after V lost 7 bases and J lost 6 bases. Germline V gene data show CDR1 as SGDLS and CDR2 as YYNGEE.

The rearrangement joins TRBV27 to TRBJ1-5; D unclear. V lost 0 bases and J lost 6, with 9 bases in between. CDR1 MNHEY and CDR2 SMNVEV come from the germline V gene (reference sequence). The CDR3 has 14 residues. The CDR3 DNA sequence: TGTGCCAGCAGTTTATCAGAGGGCATTCAGCCCCAGCATTTT. Residues: CASSLSEGIQPQHF.